This passage covers 14 T cell receptor beta chains from one sample sequenced in a study of CD8 T cells in ankylosing spondylitis. TCRdb fed the 5' RACE reads into MiXCR, producing one record per CDR3 protein. The sample includes fewer than 400,000 distinct CDR3 sequences, about 15% of them seen just once. The sequenced material came from blood, either unsorted or a sorted T cell fraction (not recorded which). The receptors were gathered from a male donor with ankylosing spondylitis or in good health (not recorded which).

The rearrangement joins TRBV4-1 to TRBJ1-5; D call uncertain. The germline V and J ends were trimmed by 2 bases and 4 bases, with 21 bases remaining between them. The CDR3 extends over 18 amino acids. Germline CDR1 reads MGHRA; CDR2 reads YSYEKL. CDR3 amino acids: CASSQLLVGGRFNQPQHF. CDR3 nucleotides: TGCGCCAGCAGCCAATTACTGGTGGGTGGCAGGTTTAATCAGCCCCAGCATTTT.

The sample holds a few counts of this clonotype. V usage is TRBV20-1 and J usage is TRBJ2-5, with 10 bases fitting TRBD2. With 0 bases clipped from V and 5 bases from J, the junction kept 9 bases outside the gene matches. Germline lookup yields CDR1 DFQATT and CDR2 SNEGSKA (reference sequence). This CDR3 has 16 amino acids. The CDR3 nucleotides are TGCAGTGCTAGAGATCCAGCGGGGGGGCCTGGGGAGACCCAGTACTTC. This codes for CSARDPAGGPGETQYF.

The chain combines TRBV6-1 with TRBJ1-1; possible D gene TRBD1, 6 bases. Germline CDR1 and CDR2: MNHNS and SASEGT. This CDR3 is 14 amino acids long. The V gene lost 7 bases and the J gene lost 2 bases, with 14 bases spanning the gap. CDR3 region: CASKGVGANTEAFF. Here the CDR3 DNA reads TGTGCCAGCAAGGGGGTGGGAGCTAACACTGAAGCTTTCTTT.

This clonotype was recorded a few times. The chain carries TRBV20-1 and TRBJ2-1, with 8 nucleotides matching TRBD2. Trimming took 2 bases from V and 4 from J; bases not matched to a gene: 4. Germline V CDR1 and CDR2: DFQATT, SNEGSKA (reference sequence). The CDR3 runs to 14 residues. CDR3 region: CSARSSSGYNEQFF. In DNA, the CDR3 is TGCAGTGCTAGATCGTCTAGCGGGTACAATGAGCAGTTCTTC.

This clonotype has ten or more counts. The gene calls are TRBV4-1 and TRBJ1-2, with TRBD1 matching over 9 bases. The CDR3 is made up of 16 amino acids. Germline loops: CDR1 MGHRA, CDR2 YSYEKL. V was clipped by 4 bases and J by 2 bases; unmatched bases: 8. The CDR3 here is CASSRSPGQGNYGYTF. In nucleotides, the CDR3 is TGCGCCAGCAGCCGATCACCGGGACAGGGAAACTATGGCTACACCTTC.

This clonotype occurred many times. This chain uses TRBV6-5 with TRBJ1-4; 11 nucleotides line up with TRBD1. Germline V gene sequence: CDR1 MNHEY, CDR2 SVGAGI. This CDR3 spans 13 amino acids. Trimming removed 4 bases from V and 12 bases from J; junction bases left unmatched: 4. CDR3 sequence reads: CASSWGQGVQLFF. In DNA, the CDR3 is TGTGCCAGCAGTTGGGGACAGGGGGTACAACTGTTTTTT.

V is TRBV9 and J is TRBJ1-1; unclear D gene. The germline gives CDR1 SGDLS, CDR2 YYNGEE. Trimming removed 0 bases from V and 4 bases from J, with 13 bases in between. This CDR3 is built from 15 residues. This chain's CDR3 is CASSVEGDLGTEAFF. CDR3 DNA sequence: TGTGCCAGCAGCGTAGAAGGAGACTTGGGCACTGAAGCTTTCTTT.

V usage is TRBV7-9 and J usage is TRBJ2-2, with TRBD1 identical over 9 bases. V lost 5 bases, J lost 3 bases, and 4 bases stayed unmatched. Germline CDR1 is SEHNR and CDR2 is FQNEAQ (reference sequence). The CDR3 is 15 amino acids. The CDR3 DNA sequence: TGTGCCAGCAGCCGCAGACAGGGGGACACCGGGGAGCTGTTTTTT. Translated, it gives CASSRRQGDTGELFF.

The chain combines TRBV3-1 with TRBJ2-7; tentatively, D is TRBD2 (5 bases). This CDR3 region has 12 residues. V dropped 4 bases and J dropped 8 bases, with 12 bases sitting between them. Germline V gene sequence: CDR1 LGHDT, CDR2 YNNKEL (reference sequence). The DNA for the CDR3 is TGTGCCAGCAGCCTCTATGGAGGTCAGCAGTACTTC. Amino acid sequence: CASSLYGGQQYF.

The gene calls are TRBV6-4 and TRBJ2-2; a possible D gene is TRBD1 (6 bases). Germline V CDR1 and CDR2: MRHNA, SNTAGT. CDR3 size: 14 residues. The V end lost 10 bases, the J end lost 5 bases, and 17 bases lay between the germline ends. The CDR3 nucleotides are TGTGCCAAACCCCGAGGGGGAAGAACCGGGGAGCTGTTTTTT. It specifies CAKPRGGRTGELFF.

This clonotype turned up a few times. V gene TRBV19 combines with J gene TRBJ2-7, with 7 bases that match TRBD2. The CDR3 spans 15 residues. The V gene end was trimmed by 2 bases and the J gene end by 0 bases; junction bases not matched to a gene: 4. Germline CDR1 reads LNHDA; CDR2 reads SQIVND (reference sequence). In DNA form, the CDR3 reads TGTGCCAGTAGTATACAGGGAGGGCTCTCCTACGAGCAGTACTTC. Translation: CASSIQGGLSYEQYF.

This clonotype was observed at least ten times. The chain couples TRBV12-3 or TRBV12-4 to TRBJ2-1; D remains ambiguous. The CDR3 spans 12 residues. V gave up 6 bases and J gave up 4 bases, with 7 bases separating them. The CDR3 is CASSLRYNEQFF. The CDR3 nucleotides are TGTGCCAGCAGCCTTAGATACAATGAGCAGTTCTTC.

The sample holds a few counts of this clonotype. The rearrangement joins TRBV11-2 to TRBJ2-3; 8 nucleotides agree with TRBD2. Germline CDR1 and CDR2: SGHAT and FQNNGV. This CDR3 is 15 amino acids long. Unmatched junction bases numbered 4, after V lost 1 base and J lost 4 bases. The CDR3 DNA reads as TGTGCCAGCAGCTTAGGAACGGGAGGGTCAGATACGCAGTATTTT. Translation: CASSLGTGGSDTQYF.

The rearrangement uses TRBV6-1 and TRBJ1-3; D is undetermined. CDR3 length: 13 amino acids. Germline CDR1 and CDR2: MNHNS and SASEGT. V dropped 8 bases and J dropped 0 bases, with 8 bases sitting between them. This CDR3 reads CASARASGNTIYF. In DNA form, the CDR3 reads TGTGCCAGCGCACGGGCCTCTGGAAACACCATATATTTT.